This TCR beta chain emerged from a study of shared clonotypes between healthy human individuals. Generated by immunoSEQ multiplex PCR, the TCRdb table keeps only in-frame clones and is missing some. The table includes about 2.3 million clones, around 90% detected once. Germline CDR1 LNHDA, CDR2 SQIVND (reference sequence). This CDR3 spans 15 amino acids. The V gene end was trimmed by 5 bases and the J gene end by 8 bases; junction bases not matched to a gene: 10. The V call is TRBV19, the J call TRBJ1-4; 8 nucleotides agree with TRBD1. The TCR comes from a man in his late teens or twenties in good health. Some clones in this sample may be carry-over from other donors' samples. Sequenced sample: naive CD4+ T cells from PBMCs. Subset described: CD45RA+ positively selected. The CDR3 bases are TGTGCCAGTAGTGAACGACAGGGGTTTAGCGAAAAACTGTTTTTT. Its protein is CASSERQGFSEKLFF. The variable domain in full, with the rest retrieved from reference TRBV19 and TRBJ1-4, is DGGITQSPKYLFRKEGQNVTLSCEQNLNHDAMYWYRQDPGQGLRLIYYSQIVNDFQKGDIAEGYSVSREKKESFPLTVTSAQKNPTAFYLCASSERQGFSEKLFFGSGTQLSVL.